This is a list of T cell receptor beta chains from one sample in a study of T cells after yellow fever vaccination. TCRdb fed the 5' RACE reads into MiXCR, producing one record per CDR3 protein. Found here are hundreds of thousands of distinct CDR3 sequences, 9% to 15% of them singletons; the top ten hold 14% to 15%. This material consisted of PBMCs, taken on the day of the yellow fever booster vaccination. These receptors all stem from a man aged 25 to 40 who received the YFV17D yellow fever vaccine. Each CDR3 is given with its conserved first and last residue. A D gene is named only where the DNA matches it firmly. Not all rows give a size; the values are once, few, many and, for expanded clones, a class.

v_gene	d_gene	abundance	j_gene	CDR3nt	CDR3aa
TRBV2	NA	many	TRBJ1-1	TGTGCCAGCAGTGATAGGACCAGGGGCTACACTGAAGCTTTCTTT	CASSDRTRGYTEAFF
TRBV12-3/TRBV12-4	NA	NA	TRBJ1-2	TGTGCCAGCACCAGGTCAGAAGGTGGCTACACCTTC	CASTRSEGGYTF
TRBV3-1	NA	NA	TRBJ2-7	TGTGCCAGCAGCCCTCCGGGACTGCAATCCTACGAGCAGTACTTC	CASSPPGLQSYEQYF
TRBV20-1	NA	few	TRBJ1-5	TGCAGTGCTAGTACAGGGAACCCCCAGCATTTT	CSASTGNPQHF
TRBV7-6	NA	NA	TRBJ2-3	TGTGCCAGCCGACCCCGGGACGGGGCAGATACGCAGTATTTT	CASRPRDGADTQYF
TRBV20-1	NA	NA	TRBJ2-4	TGCAGTGCTAGCTTGCAGTCGATTCAGTACTTC	CSASLQSIQYF
TRBV30	NA	NA	TRBJ1-5	TGTGCCTGGAGGCCGGCGAGTCAGCCCCAGCATTTT	CAWRPASQPQHF
TRBV12-3/TRBV12-4	NA	NA	TRBJ1-3	TGTGCCAGCAGTTTTCCCGAAGACACCATATATTTT	CASSFPEDTIYF
TRBV20-1	TRBD1	few	TRBJ2-7	TGCAGTGCTCGGACAGGGTGGGAGCAGTACTTC	CSARTGWEQYF
TRBV27	TRBD2	few	TRBJ2-7	TGTGCCAGCAGTGTTTCTCCGAATCGCGGGAGCTTAAGAACCTACGAGCAGTACTTC	CASSVSPNRGSLRTYEQYF
TRBV10-3	TRBD2	NA	TRBJ2-1	TGTGCCATCAGTGAGTCGGGAGCGGGAGGCAATGAGCAGTTCTTC	CAISESGAGGNEQFF
TRBV7-2	NA	many	TRBJ2-3	TGCGCCAGCAGCTTGGGGCCAGATACGCAGTATTTT	CASSLGPDTQYF
TRBV12-5	NA	NA	TRBJ1-5	TGTGCTAGTGGCCCTGGACAGTATCTTCGGCCCCAGCATTTT	CASGPGQYLRPQHF
TRBV5-1	TRBD2	few	TRBJ2-7	TGCGCCAGCAGCTTGGAGGGACTAGCGGATAACTACGAGCAGTACTTC	CASSLEGLADNYEQYF
TRBV7-2	TRBD2	few	TRBJ2-1	TGTGCCAGCCTACGGACTAGCGGGAGTTATGAGCAGTTCTTC	CASLRTSGSYEQFF
TRBV10-2	NA	few	TRBJ2-5	TGCGCCAGCAGTGAGAAGATAGTCCAAGAGACCCAGTACTTC	CASSEKIVQETQYF
TRBV5-1	TRBD2	NA	TRBJ2-7	TGCGCCAGCGCGGGGAGGGGAGACGACGAGCAGTACTTC	CASAGRGDDEQYF
TRBV6-8	NA	NA	TRBJ2-7	TGTGCCAGCAGTTTTGACGAGCAGTACTTC	CASSFDEQYF
TRBV27	NA	few	TRBJ2-7	TGTGCCAGCGGGAGGGGGCCTGGGGTCGAGCAGTACTTC	CASGRGPGVEQYF
TRBV12-3/TRBV12-4	NA	few	TRBJ2-5	TGTGCCAGCAGCTCCCTTCGTAAGACCCAGTACTTC	CASSSLRKTQYF
TRBV10-2	NA	few	TRBJ2-5	TGCGCCAGCCTGGGATTAGCCCAAGAGACCCAGTACTTC	CASLGLAQETQYF
TRBV6-1	NA	NA	TRBJ1-5	TGTGCCAGCAGGAGGGAAGTACAGCCCCAGCATTTT	CASRREVQPQHF
TRBV6-5	NA	few	TRBJ2-5	TGTGCCAGCAGTTACTGGGGGCGGTTGCTGTACTTC	CASSYWGRLLYF
TRBV6-6	NA	few	TRBJ2-5	TGTGCCAGCAGGGGTAAGGGACGAGAGACCCAGTACTTC	CASRGKGRETQYF
TRBV7-2	TRBD2	NA	TRBJ2-1	TGTGCCAGCAAACTAGCGGGGGGATACAATGAGCAGTTCTTC	CASKLAGGYNEQFF
TRBV7-2	TRBD2	NA	TRBJ2-2	TGTGCCAGCAGCTCCATTATAGCGGGAGCACGCACCGGGGAGCTGTTTTTT	CASSSIIAGARTGELFF
TRBV6-5	NA	few	TRBJ2-7	TGTGCCAGCAGTTTAGTTGGGGATGGCGAGCAGTACTTC	CASSLVGDGEQYF
TRBV21-1	NA	NA	TRBJ2-3	TGTGCCAGCAGCAAAGCCTTGGGACTAGCGGGAGGGCGCTTCACAGATACGCAGTATTTT	CASSKALGLAGGRFTDTQYF
TRBV7-9	NA	NA	TRBJ1-1	TGTGCCAGCAGCTTGGGACTGGCGGTGAACACTGAAGCTTTCTTT	CASSLGLAVNTEAFF
TRBV20-1	NA	few	TRBJ1-6	TGCAGTGCTAGGACAGGCCTGAATTCACCCCTCCACTTT	CSARTGLNSPLHF
TRBV20-1	NA	NA	TRBJ2-7	TGCAGTGCTAGAGGGTCGGGGGTGAACGAGCAGTACTTC	CSARGSGVNEQYF
TRBV10-3	NA	NA	TRBJ2-1	TGTGCCATCGGGGGTTCAGGGCGGAGCTCCTACAATGAGCAGTTCTTC	CAIGGSGRSSYNEQFF
TRBV7-2	TRBD2	NA	TRBJ2-3	TGTGCCAGCAGCTTAGGGCCAGCGGGAGGGCCGGATACGCAGTATTTT	CASSLGPAGGPDTQYF
TRBV28	TRBD2	NA	TRBJ2-4	TGTGCCAGCAGCCCCGGACTAGCGGGAGCCAAAAACATTCAGTACTTC	CASSPGLAGAKNIQYF
TRBV20-1	NA	NA	TRBJ1-1	TGCAGTGCTAGAAGCACCAGCGCCGAGCCTGAAGCTTTCTTT	CSARSTSAEPEAFF
TRBV6-2/TRBV6-3	TRBD2	NA	TRBJ2-7	TGTGCCAGCGGCCCCGGACCGCGGGGGGCTTACGAGCAGTACTTC	CASGPGPRGAYEQYF
TRBV5-1	TRBD2	many	TRBJ2-7	TGCGCCAGCAGCTTGGGAACCGGGACTAGCTCGGTCGAGCAGTACTTC	CASSLGTGTSSVEQYF
TRBV5-1	NA	NA	TRBJ1-2	TGCGCCAGCAGCTTGGGGGCAGGCATCTATGGCTACACCTTC	CASSLGAGIYGYTF
TRBV6-2/TRBV6-3	NA	few	TRBJ2-1	TGTGCCAGCAGTTCCCCGGCAGCGGGTGCAACCTACAATGAGCAGTTCTTC	CASSSPAAGATYNEQFF
TRBV21-1	NA	few	TRBJ2-5	TGTGCCAGCAAGACTAGCGGCAATCAAGAGACCCAGTACTTC	CASKTSGNQETQYF
TRBV7-2	NA	NA	TRBJ2-5	TGTGCCAGCAGCTTACTGGGCTGGGGGACCCAGTACTTC	CASSLLGWGTQYF
TRBV7-2	TRBD2	few	TRBJ2-3	TGTGCCAGCAGCCCCGGTGGACTAGCCCTTAGCACAGATACGCAGTATTTT	CASSPGGLALSTDTQYF
TRBV20-1	NA	few	TRBJ2-1	TGCAGTGCTAGAGTCCGGGAGAAGCAGTTCTTC	CSARVREKQFF
TRBV6-5	NA	NA	TRBJ2-7	TGTGCCAGCAGTTACGGGCATCTCTACGAGCAGTACTTC	CASSYGHLYEQYF
TRBV6-5	NA	few	TRBJ1-4	TGTGCCAGCAGTTTGGAGGCAACTAATGAAAAACTGTTTTTT	CASSLEATNEKLFF